The rows below give T cell receptor beta chains drawn from one sample of a study of OX40 agonist ivuxolimab in advanced cancers. Produced via immunoSEQ multiplex PCR; TCRdb's table is partial and in-frame only. Of 70,000 or so clones listed, 86% were seen once; the top ten hold nearly 8%. This material consisted of CD4+ or CD8+ T cells sorted from blood, taken in a trial of the OX40 agonist ivuxolimab. The receptors shown here come from an adult with an advanced solid tumor such as melanoma, head and neck, liver or kidney cancer. Both conserved end residues are part of each CDR3. A D gene is named only where the DNA matches it firmly. Clone size is stated in some rows and not others, as once, few, many or a class when expanded.

size: .
D: .
J: TRBJ1-2
V: TRBV28
DNA: TGTGCCAGCACCTTAGGAGGGAGGCCTGCCTATGGCTACACCTTC
CDR3: CASTLGGRPAYGYTF

size: .
D: TRBD1
J: TRBJ2-7
V: TRBV7-2
DNA: TGTGCCAGCAGCCTCCGGGACAGGGGGCGCGAATACTTC
CDR3: CASSLRDRGREYF

size: once
D: .
J: TRBJ1-5
V: TRBV7-2
DNA: TGTGCCAGCAGCTTAGATGAGGGTCGAGGCCAGCCCCAGCATTTT
CDR3: CASSLDEGRGQPQHF

size: .
D: .
J: TRBJ1-6
V: TRBV28
DNA: TGTGCCAGCAGGCTGAGCTCCTATAATTCACCCCTCCACTTT
CDR3: CASRLSSYNSPLHF

size: .
D: TRBD2
J: TRBJ2-7
V: TRBV18
DNA: TGTGCCAGCTCACCAGGCCTAGCGGGGACCGGCGAGCAGTACTTC
CDR3: CASSPGLAGTGEQYF

size: once
D: .
J: TRBJ1-6
V: TRBV11-2
DNA: TGTGCCAGCACGGGGGCGATACTTAATTCACCCCTCCACTTT
CDR3: CASTGAILNSPLHF

size: .
D: TRBD2
J: TRBJ2-5
V: TRBV10-3
DNA: TGTGCCATCAGTGACCCCCCGGCTAGCGGGGAGACCCAGTACTTC
CDR3: CAISDPPASGETQYF

size: few
D: .
J: TRBJ1-4
V: TRBV5-4
DNA: TGTGCCAGCAGCCAGGGACCCTGGGGCGAAAAACTGTTTTTT
CDR3: CASSQGPWGEKLFF

size: .
D: TRBD2
J: TRBJ2-1
V: TRBV19
DNA: TGTGCCAGTAGTATAGGGACTAGCGGGAGTAACCTCTACAATGAGCAGTTCTTC
CDR3: CASSIGTSGSNLYNEQFF

size: .
D: TRBD1
J: TRBJ1-6
V: TRBV18
DNA: TGTGCCAGCTCACCGGGACAGGGTAATTCACCCCTCCACTTT
CDR3: CASSPGQGNSPLHF

size: .
D: TRBD2
J: TRBJ2-2
V: TRBV11-2
DNA: TGTGCCAGCAGCTCGACTAGCGGGAGGGCCGGGGAGCTGTTTTTT
CDR3: CASSSTSGRAGELFF

size: .
D: .
J: TRBJ1-1
V: TRBV28
DNA: TGTGCCAGCAGTTCGTTCCCGAAGTCTTTGAACACTGAAGCTTTCTTT
CDR3: CASSSFPKSLNTEAFF

size: once
D: .
J: TRBJ2-2
V: TRBV6-1
DNA: TGTGCCAGCAGGGGACACGGCCCGACCGGGGAGCTGTTTTTT
CDR3: CASRGHGPTGELFF

size: .
D: .
J: TRBJ2-5
V: TRBV9
DNA: TGTGCCAGCAGCGTAGGAGAGGGCCGGGGGGAGACCCAGTACTTC
CDR3: CASSVGEGRGETQYF

size: .
D: TRBD1
J: TRBJ1-4
V: TRBV27
DNA: TGTGCCAGCAGAAGGGGACAGTTTACCGAGGAACTGTTTTTT
CDR3: CASRRGQFTEELFF

size: .
D: TRBD1
J: TRBJ2-7
V: TRBV7-9
DNA: TGTGCCAGCAGCTTAGGGACAGGGGTCTACGAGCAGTACTTC
CDR3: CASSLGTGVYEQYF

size: .
D: .
J: TRBJ1-2
V: TRBV29-1
DNA: TGCAGCGTTGCGACTAGGGGAGAGTTACGTGGCTACACCTTC
CDR3: CSVATRGELRGYTF

size: .
D: .
J: TRBJ2-7
V: TRBV2
DNA: TGTGCCAGCAGTGAAGCCCCATACGAGCAGTACTTC
CDR3: CASSEAPYEQYF